This T cell receptor (beta chain) was found in a study of blood T cell repertoires in COVID-19. Study-level information: The United States, Italy and Spain were the sources of the acute and convalescent COVID-19 samples.

Authors' analysis steps: Estimation of nucleated cell counts was performed using reference gene primer amplification. The assay was immunoSEQ multiplex PCR, and TCRdb's table has in-frame clones only and misses some. The DNA was the basis for D and trimming; V, J and clone size are from that table. The sample yields roughly 140,000 clones, roughly 90% seen once. J gave up 1 base and V 4 bases, and 7 bases lay outside the gene matches. The V gene's germline CDR1 is MDHEN and CDR2 SYDVKM. CDR3 size: 15 residues. This clonotype originated in a human donor in a cohort sampled during active COVID-19. This sequence joins TRBV28 and TRBJ2-7, with 7 positions matching TRBD2. The sequenced sample consisted of peripheral blood. The CDR3 is CASSWGGTGSYEQYF. CDR3 DNA sequence: TGTGCCAGCAGTTGGGGGGGGACTGGTTCCTACGAGCAGTACTTC.